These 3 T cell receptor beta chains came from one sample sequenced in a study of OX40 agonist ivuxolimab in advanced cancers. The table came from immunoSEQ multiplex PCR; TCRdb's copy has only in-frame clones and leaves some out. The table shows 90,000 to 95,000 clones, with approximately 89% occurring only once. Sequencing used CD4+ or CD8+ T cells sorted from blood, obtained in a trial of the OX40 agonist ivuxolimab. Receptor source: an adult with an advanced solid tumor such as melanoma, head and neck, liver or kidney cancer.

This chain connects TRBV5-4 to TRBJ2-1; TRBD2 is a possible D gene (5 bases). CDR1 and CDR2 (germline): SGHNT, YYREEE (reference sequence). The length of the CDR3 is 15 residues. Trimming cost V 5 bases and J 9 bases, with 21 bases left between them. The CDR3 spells CASSRMGSAPGEQFF. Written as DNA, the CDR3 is TGTGCCAGCAGTCGCATGGGTAGCGCCCCGGGTGAGCAGTTCTTC.

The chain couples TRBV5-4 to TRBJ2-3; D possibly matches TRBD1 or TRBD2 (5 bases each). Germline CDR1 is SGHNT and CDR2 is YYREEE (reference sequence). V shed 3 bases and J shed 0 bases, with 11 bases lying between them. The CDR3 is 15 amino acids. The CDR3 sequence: CASSSAGASTDTQYF. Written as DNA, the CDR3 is TGTGCCAGCAGCTCAGCCGGGGCCAGCACAGATACGCAGTATTTT.

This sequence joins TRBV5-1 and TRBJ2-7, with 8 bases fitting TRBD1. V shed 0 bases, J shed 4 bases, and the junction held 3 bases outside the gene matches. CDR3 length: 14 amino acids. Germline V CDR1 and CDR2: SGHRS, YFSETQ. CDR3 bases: TGCGCCAGCAGCTTGGGGACAGGGAGGTACGAGCAGTACTTC. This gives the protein CASSLGTGRYEQYF.